This entry concerns a single T cell receptor (beta chain). Being one base from a much bigger clone, this may be a read error. According to the study, genomic DNA was the template for TCR beta VDJ and CDR3 profiling. TCRdb used MiXCR to reprocess the reads, holding one entry per CDR3 protein. The repertoire includes a few hundred thousand distinct CDR3 sequences, 65% to 80% of them detected once, and more than 3.5% sits in the top ten. The CDR3 consists of 13 residues. The V end lost 4 bases, the J end lost 5 bases, and 14 bases lay between the germline ends. Germline V gene sequence: CDR1 DFQATT, CDR2 SNEGSKA (reference sequence). The data stem from a study of CD8+CD57+ T cells in acquired aplastic anemia. Looking at the study overall: DNA from sorted CD4+ and CD8+ cells averaged approximately 2.9 ug. On average, healthy donors gave 10 million to 14 million reads for CD4+ cells.

This clonotype originated in a human donor in good health, serving as a control. V gene TRBV20-1 combines with J gene TRBJ2-5; no firm D call. The specimen sequenced was sorted CD4+, CD8+, or CD8+CD57+ T cells (not recorded which) from PBMCs. CDR3 sequence: CSAISPYNETQYF. For the CDR3, the DNA is TGCAGTGCTATAAGTCCCTACAACGAGACCCAGTACTTC.